Following are 12 T cell receptor beta chains from one sample sequenced in a study of blood T cell repertoires in COVID-19. The assay was immunoSEQ multiplex PCR, and TCRdb's table has in-frame clones only and misses some. The table has about 220,000 clones, approximately 90% seen once; the top ten hold about 2.3%. Sequencing used PBMCs or T cells enriched from blood (not recorded which). Receptor source: a woman between 35 and 50 years old with acute COVID-19.

This clone was seen only once. The rearrangement uses TRBV10-2 and TRBJ1-5; 7 bases are a match to TRBD1. Germline V CDR1 and CDR2: WSHSY, SAAADI. The CDR3 loop spans 15 amino acids. Unmatched junction bases numbered 4, after V lost 5 bases and J lost 0 bases. This CDR3 reads CASSRQGDSNQPQHF. CDR3 nucleotides: TGCGCCAGCAGTAGACAGGGAGATAGCAATCAGCCCCAGCATTTT.

V and J are TRBV24-1 and TRBJ2-5, with 8 positions matching TRBD1. This CDR3 has 14 residues. Germline V gene data show CDR1 as KGHDR and CDR2 as SFDVKD. V shed 2 bases, J shed 6 bases, and the junction held 4 bases outside the gene matches. The CDR3 protein is CATSDSDRVQTQYF. The CDR3 bases are TGTGCCACCAGTGATTCGGACAGGGTACAGACCCAGTACTTC.

The V and J genes are TRBV7-8 and TRBJ2-7; 8 nucleotides match TRBD1. Germline CDR1 and CDR2: SGHVS and FQNEAQ. This CDR3 has 15 residues. V lost 5 bases and J lost 7; bases outside the gene matches: 13. As DNA, the CDR3 is TGTGCCAGCAGCCTTGTGACAGGGGAGTCGGGAGAGCAGTACTTC. Protein: CASSLVTGESGEQYF.

This rearrangement joins TRBV5-1 to TRBJ2-2, with 10 bases lining up with TRBD2. V was pared by 1 base and J by 4 bases, with 7 bases of the junction left unmatched. The germline V gene has CDR1 SGHRS and CDR2 YFSETQ. This CDR3 contains 17 residues. The CDR3 DNA sequence: TGCGCCAGCAGCTTGTCTAGCGGGAGTGACCTCACCGGGGAGCTGTTTTTT. It encodes CASSLSSGSDLTGELFF.

The V call is TRBV29-1, the J call TRBJ2-5, with 7 bases matching TRBD2. The CDR3 sequence is 12 residues long. Germline V CDR1 and CDR2: SQVTM, ANQGSEA. Trimming removed 4 bases from V and 5 bases from J; junction bases left unmatched: 4. CDR3 bases: TGCAGCGTTGCCGACGGGGGGGAGACCCAGTACTTC. Protein sequence: CSVADGGETQYF.

This clone was observed once. CDR3 DNA: TGCGCCAGCAGCTTACAGGACGGTCCCTACGAGCAGTACTTC. Amino acid sequence: CASSLQDGPYEQYF. The rearrangement links TRBV5-1 to TRBJ2-7, with D maybe TRBD1 (5 bases). The CDR3 sequence is 14 residues long. With 2 bases removed from V and 2 bases from J, the gap between germline ends came to 11 bases. Germline loops: CDR1 SGHRS, CDR2 YFSETQ.

The chain links TRBV9 to TRBJ2-5, with TRBD2 matching over 8 bases. The CDR3 contains 15 residues. The germline gives CDR1 SGDLS, CDR2 YYNGEE. V trimming: 1 base; J trimming: 2 bases; junction bases outside the gene matches: 4. CDR3 sequence reads: CASSVWSGGQETQYF. The CDR3 nucleotides read TGTGCCAGCAGCGTATGGTCGGGAGGGCAAGAGACCCAGTACTTC. Filled out from reference TRBV9 and TRBJ2-5, the complete variable domain reads DSGVTQTPKHLITATGQRVTLRCSPRSGDLSVYWYQQSLDQGLQFLIQYYNGEERAKGNILERFSAQQFPDLHSELNLSSLELGDSALYFCASSVWSGGQETQYFGPGTRLLVL.

This clone was seen once. The rearrangement links TRBV10-2 to TRBJ2-2; D unclear. CDR1 and CDR2 from the germline V gene are WSHSY and SAAADI. The V and J ends lost 6 bases and 11 bases respectively, with 10 bases between them. The CDR3 is 11 amino acids. As DNA, the CDR3 is TGCGCCAGCAGGGCAGGTGGAGAGCTGTTTTTT. This codes for CASRAGGELFF.

The CDR3 loop reads CASSSGHLNEQFF. In DNA, the CDR3 is TGTGCCAGCAGTTCGGGACACCTAAATGAGCAGTTCTTC. The rearrangement joins TRBV12-3 or TRBV12-4 to TRBJ2-1; the D gene is possibly TRBD1 (6 bases). Trimming left V 4 bases short and J 7 bases short, with 11 bases between. This CDR3 spans 13 amino acids.

The chain carries TRBV6-5 and TRBJ2-3; TRBD2 matches 8 bases. V gave up 0 bases and J gave up 1 base; unmatched junction bases: 0. Germline V lookup: CDR1 MNHEY, CDR2 SVGAGI. The CDR3 loop spans 15 amino acids. In DNA, the CDR3 is TGTGCCAGCAGTTACTCTAGCGGGGGCACAGATACGCAGTATTTT. Protein sequence: CASSYSSGGTDTQYF.

As to this clone: The sample has other DNA sequences that encode this CDR3 too. The rearrangement links TRBV5-4 to TRBJ2-5; 13 positions match TRBD2. The CDR3 contains 15 residues. The germline CDR1 and CDR2 sequences are SGHNT and YYREEE (reference sequence). Trimming cost V 5 bases and J 5 bases; bases outside gene matches: 6. In DNA form, the CDR3 reads TGTGCCAGCAGTCGGACTAGCGGGAGTGGGGAGACCCAGTACTTC. Amino acid sequence: CASSRTSGSGETQYF. Full variable domain (missing parts from reference TRBV5-4 and TRBJ2-5): ETGVTQSPTHLIKTRGQQVTLRCSSQSGHNTVSWYQQALGQGPQFIFQYYREEENGRGNFPPRFSGLQFPNYSSELNVNALELDDSALYLCASSRTSGSGETQYFGPGTRLLVL.

Only one count was recorded for this clone. The J gene is TRBJ2-7, the V gene TRBV7-2, with 10 bases that match TRBD2. This CDR3 contains 14 residues. The V segment lost 2 bases and the J segment 7 bases; nucleotides outside the gene matches: 5. CDR1 and CDR2 from the germline V gene are SGHTA and FQGNSA. The chain's CDR3 is CASSLLLAGREQYF. In DNA, the CDR3 is TGTGCCAGCAGCTTACTACTAGCGGGGCGGGAGCAGTACTTC.